The subject of this entry is one TCR beta chain. What this receptor recognizes is not known. Per-base quality was not reported, and no clone a single base away is much larger than it. The sample belongs to a study of blood T cell repertoires in COVID-19 (dated by TCRdb to the early 2020s). Describing the broader study: Collaborator samples came from the United States, Italy and Spain and covered acute and convalescent phases of COVID-19. Nearly every sample came with metadata listing a de-identified subject ID, COVID-19 status, age in years and sex. The prospective study material was composed of cDNA or gDNA derived from T cells, B-cell-depleted T cells, or PBMCs. The repertoires were released in a freely available public database intended as a resource for research on the immune response to SARS-CoV-2. Where HLA class I and class II types were available, the types were taken from metadata supplied by the sample provider, not from assay-based typing. Samples came from the ongoing ImmuneRACE study (first 160 participants) plus 1,254 subjects from 6 global collaborators. Subjects who had been exposed to COVID-19, were actively infected with it, or had recovered from it provided the deeply sampled blood TCRbeta repertoires that made up the dataset.

TCRbeta CDR3 regions were amplified from genomic DNA by means of the immunoSEQ Assay, a bias-controlled multiplex PCR. For the original study's pipeline: The number of nucleated cells in each sample was estimated from the amplification of reference gene primers within the assay. To quantify the absolute abundance of each unique TCRbeta CDR3 rearrangement, sequence reads were collapsed and filtered. For each sample, productive Simpson clonality was calculated as the square root of Simpson's diversity index across productive rearrangements. Entries here come from immuneACCESS through TCRdb and include only in-frame sequences with V and J called. Some clones fail to appear in such tables; in the studies checked, an unresolved V gene covers under half of the shortfall, and the cause of the remainder is unknown. Clonal size and the V and J genes are those of that table, whereas D and trimming came from the DNA. The sample contains 70,000 or so clones, around three quarters of them found a single time. The top ten clones comprise 35% to 40% of the sample.

Points the paper makes about the study in general: Clinical and demographic metadata were provided uncurated, with the amount varying by source and participant.

Each collaborating institution followed its own protocols to collect whole blood in K2EDTA tubes. For TCRbeta analysis, collaborators shipped samples in one of three forms: frozen whole blood, isolated PBMCs, or DNA extracted from either of those sample types. From cysteine to phenylalanine, the CDR3 is 13 amino acids long. Here the CDR3 DNA is all that survives: 39 bases in frame from base 1. Via the germline V gene, CDR1 is SGHRS and CDR2 YFSETQ. Germline trimming: 9 bases from V, 6 bases from J; junction bases outside gene matches: 7. This sequence was found in a woman between 65 and 79 years old with acute or convalescent COVID-19. Source material: peripheral blood. This receptor chain uses TRBV5-1 and TRBJ2-1, and 9 bases in between align with TRBD1. The sequence in DNA is TGCGCCACCAGGACAGGGGTAAGCAATGAGCAGTTCTTC. Translated, it reads CATRTGVSNEQFF.